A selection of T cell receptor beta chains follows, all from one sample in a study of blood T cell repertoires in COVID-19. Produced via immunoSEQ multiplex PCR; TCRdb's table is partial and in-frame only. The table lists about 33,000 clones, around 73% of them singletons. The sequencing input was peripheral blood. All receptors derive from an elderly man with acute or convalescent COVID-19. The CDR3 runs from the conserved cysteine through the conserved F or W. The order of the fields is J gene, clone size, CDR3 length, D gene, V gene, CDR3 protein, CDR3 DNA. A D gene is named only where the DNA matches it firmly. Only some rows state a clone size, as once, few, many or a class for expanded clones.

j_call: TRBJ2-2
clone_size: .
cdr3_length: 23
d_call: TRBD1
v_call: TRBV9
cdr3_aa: CASSVRTGVTTPGQGYDTGELFF
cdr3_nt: TGTGCCAGCAGCGTAAGGACGGGAGTCACAACTCCGGGACAGGGTTACGACACCGGGGAGCTGTTTTTT

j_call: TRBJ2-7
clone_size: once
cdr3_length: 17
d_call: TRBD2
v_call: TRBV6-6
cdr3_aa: CASSQGLAGGPSYEQYF
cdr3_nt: TGTGCCAGCAGTCAGGGACTAGCGGGGGGACCCTCCTACGAGCAGTACTTC

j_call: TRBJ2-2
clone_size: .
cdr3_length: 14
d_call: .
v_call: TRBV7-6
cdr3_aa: CASSLFTRGGELFF
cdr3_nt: TGTGCCAGCAGCTTATTCACCCGGGGGGGGGAGCTGTTTTTT

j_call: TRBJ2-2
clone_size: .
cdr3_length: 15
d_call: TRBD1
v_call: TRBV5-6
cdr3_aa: CASSQRDRYTGELFF
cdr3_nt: TGTGCCAGCAGCCAAAGGGACAGGTACACCGGGGAGCTGTTTTTT

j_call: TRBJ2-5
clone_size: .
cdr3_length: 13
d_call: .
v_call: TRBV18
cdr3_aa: CASSPSLKETQYF
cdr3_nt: TGTGCCAGCTCACCATCGCTAAAAGAGACCCAGTACTTC

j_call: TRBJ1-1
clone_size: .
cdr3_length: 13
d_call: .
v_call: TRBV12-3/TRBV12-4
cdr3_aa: CASRPTENTEAFF
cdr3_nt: TGTGCCAGCAGGCCTACAGAGAACACTGAAGCTTTCTTT

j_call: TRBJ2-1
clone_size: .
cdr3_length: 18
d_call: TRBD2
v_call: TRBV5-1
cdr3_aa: CASSPGTSGFSSYNEQFF
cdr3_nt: TGCGCCAGCAGCCCCGGGACTAGCGGGTTCAGCTCCTACAATGAGCAGTTCTTC

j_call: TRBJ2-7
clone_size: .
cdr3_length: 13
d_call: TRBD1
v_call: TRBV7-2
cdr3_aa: CASSLDRAHEQYF
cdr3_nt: TGTGCCAGCAGTCTGGACAGGGCCCACGAGCAGTACTTC

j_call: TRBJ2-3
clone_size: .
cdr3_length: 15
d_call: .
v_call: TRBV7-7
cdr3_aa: CASSRTGSPTDTQYF
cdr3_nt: TGTGCTAGCAGCCGAACAGGTTCCCCCACAGATACGCAGTATTTT

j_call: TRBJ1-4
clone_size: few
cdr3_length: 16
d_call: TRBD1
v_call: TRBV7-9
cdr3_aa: CASSLLTGGLNEKLFF
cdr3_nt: TGTGCCAGCAGCTTATTGACAGGGGGCCTTAATGAAAAACTGTTTTTT

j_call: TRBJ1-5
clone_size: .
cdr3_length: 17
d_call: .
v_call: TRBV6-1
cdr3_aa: CASSKDSPRYSNQPQHF
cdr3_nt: TGTGCCAGCAGTAAAGACAGTCCCAGGTATAGCAATCAGCCCCAGCATTTT

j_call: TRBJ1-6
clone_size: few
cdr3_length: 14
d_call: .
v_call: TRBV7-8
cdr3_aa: CASSFGGVNSPLHF
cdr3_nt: TGTGCCAGCAGCTTCGGGGGTGTTAATTCACCCCTCCACTTT

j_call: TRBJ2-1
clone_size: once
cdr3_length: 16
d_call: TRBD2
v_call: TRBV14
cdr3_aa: CASREFTSGVRNEQFF
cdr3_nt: TGTGCCAGCAGAGAATTTACTAGCGGGGTTCGCAATGAGCAGTTCTTC

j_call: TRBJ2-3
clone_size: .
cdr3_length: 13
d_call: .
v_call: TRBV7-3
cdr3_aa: CASSLFAGRKQYF
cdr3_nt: TGTGCCAGCAGCTTATTTGCGGGGCGCAAGCAGTATTTT

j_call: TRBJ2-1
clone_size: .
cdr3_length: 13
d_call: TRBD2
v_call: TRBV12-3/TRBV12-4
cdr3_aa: CASGASGGNEQFF
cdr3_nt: TGTGCCAGTGGGGCTAGCGGGGGCAATGAGCAGTTCTTC

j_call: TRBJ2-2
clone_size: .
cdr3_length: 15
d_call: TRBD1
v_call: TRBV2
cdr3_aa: CASSLRTGGTGELFF
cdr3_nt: TGTGCCAGCAGTCTCAGGACAGGAGGAACCGGGGAGCTGTTTTTT

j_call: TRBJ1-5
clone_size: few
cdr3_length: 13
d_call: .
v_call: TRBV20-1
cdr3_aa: CSASVKSNQPQHF
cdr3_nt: TGCAGTGCTAGTGTCAAATCCAATCAGCCCCAGCATTTT

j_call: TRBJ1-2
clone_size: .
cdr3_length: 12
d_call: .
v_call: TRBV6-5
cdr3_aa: CASSFTSGGYTF
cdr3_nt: TGTGCCAGCAGTTTTACCTCGGGGGGCTACACCTTC

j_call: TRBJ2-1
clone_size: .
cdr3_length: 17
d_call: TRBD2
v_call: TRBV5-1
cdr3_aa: CASSLVPKRGGRSEQFF
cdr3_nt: TGCGCCAGCAGCTTGGTTCCGAAGCGGGGGGGCCGTAGTGAGCAGTTCTTC

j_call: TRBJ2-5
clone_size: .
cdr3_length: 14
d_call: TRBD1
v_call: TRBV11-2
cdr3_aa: CASSLAGQQETQYF
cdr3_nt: TGTGCCAGCAGCTTAGCGGGACAGCAAGAGACCCAGTACTTC

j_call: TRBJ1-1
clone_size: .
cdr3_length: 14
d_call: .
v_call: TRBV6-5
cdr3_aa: CASSYGNRQTEAFF
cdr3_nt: TGTGCCAGCAGTTACGGGAACAGGCAAACTGAAGCTTTCTTT

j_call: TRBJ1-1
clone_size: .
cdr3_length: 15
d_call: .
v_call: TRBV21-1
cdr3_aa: CASSSPTDLNTEAFF
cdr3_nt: TGTGCCAGCAGCAGCCCGACAGACCTGAACACTGAAGCTTTCTTT

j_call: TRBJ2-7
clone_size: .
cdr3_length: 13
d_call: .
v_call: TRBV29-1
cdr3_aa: CSATHARSYEQYF
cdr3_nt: TGCAGCGCTACACATGCTAGGAGCTACGAGCAGTACTTC

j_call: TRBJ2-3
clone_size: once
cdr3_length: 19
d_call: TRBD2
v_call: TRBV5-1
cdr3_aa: CASSPGLAGGLRSTDTQYF
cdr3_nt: TGCGCCAGCAGCCCTGGACTAGCGGGGGGTCTAAGGAGCACAGATACGCAGTATTTT

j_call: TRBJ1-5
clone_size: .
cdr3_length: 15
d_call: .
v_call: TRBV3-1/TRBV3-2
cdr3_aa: CASSQEGGAGQPQHF
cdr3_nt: TGTGCCAGCAGCCAAGAAGGCGGGGCAGGCCAGCCCCAGCATTTT

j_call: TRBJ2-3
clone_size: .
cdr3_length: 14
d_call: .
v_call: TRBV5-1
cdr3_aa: CASSVAGLRDTQYF
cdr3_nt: TGCGCCAGCAGCGTGGCAGGGCTCAGGGATACGCAGTATTTT

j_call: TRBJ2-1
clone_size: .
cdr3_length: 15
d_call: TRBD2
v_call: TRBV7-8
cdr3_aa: CASSSSGGAINEQFF
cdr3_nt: TGTGCCAGCAGCTCCAGCGGGGGGGCGATCAATGAGCAGTTCTTC

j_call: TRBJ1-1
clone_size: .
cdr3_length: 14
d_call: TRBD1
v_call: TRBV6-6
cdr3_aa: CASSYGDRVTEAFF
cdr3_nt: TGTGCCAGCAGTTACGGGGACAGGGTTACTGAAGCTTTCTTT

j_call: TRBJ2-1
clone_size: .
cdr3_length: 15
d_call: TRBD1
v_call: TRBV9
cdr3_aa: CASSPRDRSYNEQFF
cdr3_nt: TGTGCCAGCAGCCCTAGGGACAGATCCTACAATGAGCAGTTCTTC

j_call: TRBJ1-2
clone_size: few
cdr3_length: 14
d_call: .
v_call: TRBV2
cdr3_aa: CASSERKADYGYTF
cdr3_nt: TGTGCCAGCAGTGAAAGGAAGGCGGACTATGGCTACACCTTC

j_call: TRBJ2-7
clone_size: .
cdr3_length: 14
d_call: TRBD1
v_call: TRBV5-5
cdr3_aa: CASSGTGEANEQYF
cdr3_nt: TGTGCCAGCAGCGGGACAGGGGAGGCGAACGAGCAGTACTTC

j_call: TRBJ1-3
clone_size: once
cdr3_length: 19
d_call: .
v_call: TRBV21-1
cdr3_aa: CASSINRGILVDSGNTIYF
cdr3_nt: TGTGCCAGCAGCATCAACAGGGGTATTTTAGTCGACTCTGGAAACACCATATATTTT

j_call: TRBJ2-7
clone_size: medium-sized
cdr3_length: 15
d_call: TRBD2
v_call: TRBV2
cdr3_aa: CASRLTRGGSYEQYF
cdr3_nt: TGTGCCAGCAGGCTGACGCGGGGGGGCTCCTACGAGCAGTACTTC

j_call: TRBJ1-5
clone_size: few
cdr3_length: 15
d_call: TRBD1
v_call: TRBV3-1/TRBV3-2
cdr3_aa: CASSQAPGGEQPQHF
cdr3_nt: TGTGCCAGCAGCCAAGCCCCAGGGGGCGAACAGCCCCAGCATTTT

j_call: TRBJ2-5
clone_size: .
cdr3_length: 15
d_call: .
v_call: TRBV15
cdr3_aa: CATCAKVAYEETQYF
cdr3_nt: TGTGCCACCTGTGCCAAGGTAGCCTACGAAGAGACCCAGTACTTC

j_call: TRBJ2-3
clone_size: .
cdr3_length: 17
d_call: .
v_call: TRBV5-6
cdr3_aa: CASSLILATPFTDTQYF
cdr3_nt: TGTGCCAGCAGCTTGATTCTGGCCACACCCTTCACAGATACGCAGTATTTT

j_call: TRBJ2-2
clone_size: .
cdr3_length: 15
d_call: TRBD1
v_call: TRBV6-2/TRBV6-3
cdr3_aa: CASSHRDRERGELFF
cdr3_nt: TGTGCCAGCAGTCACCGGGACAGGGAACGAGGGGAGCTGTTTTTT

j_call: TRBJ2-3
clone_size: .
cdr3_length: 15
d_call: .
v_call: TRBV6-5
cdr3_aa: CASSYGGGRTDTQYF
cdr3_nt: TGTGCCAGCAGTTACGGCGGGGGCCGCACAGATACGCAGTATTTT

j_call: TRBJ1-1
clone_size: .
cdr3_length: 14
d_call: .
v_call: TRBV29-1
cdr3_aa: CSVEVSGGGTEAFF
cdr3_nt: TGCAGCGTTGAAGTTTCCGGGGGGGGCACTGAAGCTTTCTTT

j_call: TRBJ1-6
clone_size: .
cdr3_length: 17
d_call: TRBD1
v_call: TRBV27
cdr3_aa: CASSFGTGGIGNSPLHF
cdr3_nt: TGTGCCAGCAGTTTCGGGACAGGGGGTATCGGGAATTCACCCCTCCACTTT

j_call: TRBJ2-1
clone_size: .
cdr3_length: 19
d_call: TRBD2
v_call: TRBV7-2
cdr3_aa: CASSLELAGAPTFYNEQFF
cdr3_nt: TGTGCCAGCAGCTTAGAGCTAGCGGGGGCTCCCACTTTCTACAATGAGCAGTTCTTC

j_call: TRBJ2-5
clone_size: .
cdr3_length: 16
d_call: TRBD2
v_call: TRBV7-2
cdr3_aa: CASSPGAGLAGETQYF
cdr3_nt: TGTGCCAGCAGCCCCGGGGCTGGACTAGCGGGGGAGACCCAGTACTTC

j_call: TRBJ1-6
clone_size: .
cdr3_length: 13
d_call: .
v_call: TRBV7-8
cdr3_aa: CASSLGDSSPLHF
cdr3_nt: TGTGCCAGCAGCTTAGGTGATAGTTCACCCCTCCACTTT

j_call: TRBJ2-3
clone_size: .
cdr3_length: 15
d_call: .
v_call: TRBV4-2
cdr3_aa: CASSQEYVGTDTQYF
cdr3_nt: TGTGCCAGCAGCCAGGAGTACGTGGGCACAGATACGCAGTATTTT

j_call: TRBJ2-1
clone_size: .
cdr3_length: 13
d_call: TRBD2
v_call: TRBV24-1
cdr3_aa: CATSREATDEQFF
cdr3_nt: TGTGCCACCAGCCGGGAGGCCACGGATGAGCAGTTCTTC

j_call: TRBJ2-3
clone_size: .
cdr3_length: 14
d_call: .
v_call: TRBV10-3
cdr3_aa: CAISRDISTDTQYF
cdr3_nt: TGTGCCATAAGTCGGGACATAAGCACAGATACGCAGTATTTT

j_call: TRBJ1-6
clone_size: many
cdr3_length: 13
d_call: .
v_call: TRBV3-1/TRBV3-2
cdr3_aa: CASSRDGGTPLHF
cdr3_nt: TGTGCCAGCAGCCGCGACGGGGGGACACCCCTCCACTTT

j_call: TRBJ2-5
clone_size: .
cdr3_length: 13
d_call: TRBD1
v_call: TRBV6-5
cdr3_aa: CASRQGAPETQYF
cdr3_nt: TGTGCCAGTAGACAGGGGGCACCAGAGACCCAGTACTTC